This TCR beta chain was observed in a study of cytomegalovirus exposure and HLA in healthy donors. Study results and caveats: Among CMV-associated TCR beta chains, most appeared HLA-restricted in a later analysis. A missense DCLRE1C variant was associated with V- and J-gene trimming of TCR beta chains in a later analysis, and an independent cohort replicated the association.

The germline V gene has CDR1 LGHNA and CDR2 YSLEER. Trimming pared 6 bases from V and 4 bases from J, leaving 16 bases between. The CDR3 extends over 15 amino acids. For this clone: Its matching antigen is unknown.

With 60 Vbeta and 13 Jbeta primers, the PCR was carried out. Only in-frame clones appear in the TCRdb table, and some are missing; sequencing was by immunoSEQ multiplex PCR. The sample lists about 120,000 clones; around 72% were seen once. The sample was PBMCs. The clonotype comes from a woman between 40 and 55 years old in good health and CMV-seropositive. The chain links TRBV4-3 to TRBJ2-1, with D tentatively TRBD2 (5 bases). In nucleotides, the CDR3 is TGCGCCAGCAGGGATCGGGCAGGCGGGTACAATGAGCAGTTCTTC. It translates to CASRDRAGGYNEQFF.